In this sample, the clone carrying this T cell receptor beta chain turned up many times. The CDR3 runs to 15 residues. V was clipped by 1 base and J by 8 bases, with 17 bases between them. Germline values: CDR1 SEHNR, CDR2 FQNEAQ (reference sequence). TCRdb re-clonotyped the PCR reads through MiXCR. The sample consists of some 16,000 clones, roughly 24% of them appearing once. Patients were all untreated before their thyroid surgery. The data originate from a study of metastatic and nonmetastatic thyroid tumors. The chain employs TRBV7-9 and TRBJ1-2, with a weak D call TRBD1 (5 bases). This receptor was obtained from a female donor with papillary thyroid cancer or a benign thyroid nodule (not recorded which). Some clones in this sample may be carry-over from other donors' samples. Sequencing was performed on tumor tissue. The CDR3 DNA reads as TGTGCCAGCAGCTTAGTGGCCCTGACAGCCTTCGGCTACACCTTC. This translates into CASSLVALTAFGYTF.